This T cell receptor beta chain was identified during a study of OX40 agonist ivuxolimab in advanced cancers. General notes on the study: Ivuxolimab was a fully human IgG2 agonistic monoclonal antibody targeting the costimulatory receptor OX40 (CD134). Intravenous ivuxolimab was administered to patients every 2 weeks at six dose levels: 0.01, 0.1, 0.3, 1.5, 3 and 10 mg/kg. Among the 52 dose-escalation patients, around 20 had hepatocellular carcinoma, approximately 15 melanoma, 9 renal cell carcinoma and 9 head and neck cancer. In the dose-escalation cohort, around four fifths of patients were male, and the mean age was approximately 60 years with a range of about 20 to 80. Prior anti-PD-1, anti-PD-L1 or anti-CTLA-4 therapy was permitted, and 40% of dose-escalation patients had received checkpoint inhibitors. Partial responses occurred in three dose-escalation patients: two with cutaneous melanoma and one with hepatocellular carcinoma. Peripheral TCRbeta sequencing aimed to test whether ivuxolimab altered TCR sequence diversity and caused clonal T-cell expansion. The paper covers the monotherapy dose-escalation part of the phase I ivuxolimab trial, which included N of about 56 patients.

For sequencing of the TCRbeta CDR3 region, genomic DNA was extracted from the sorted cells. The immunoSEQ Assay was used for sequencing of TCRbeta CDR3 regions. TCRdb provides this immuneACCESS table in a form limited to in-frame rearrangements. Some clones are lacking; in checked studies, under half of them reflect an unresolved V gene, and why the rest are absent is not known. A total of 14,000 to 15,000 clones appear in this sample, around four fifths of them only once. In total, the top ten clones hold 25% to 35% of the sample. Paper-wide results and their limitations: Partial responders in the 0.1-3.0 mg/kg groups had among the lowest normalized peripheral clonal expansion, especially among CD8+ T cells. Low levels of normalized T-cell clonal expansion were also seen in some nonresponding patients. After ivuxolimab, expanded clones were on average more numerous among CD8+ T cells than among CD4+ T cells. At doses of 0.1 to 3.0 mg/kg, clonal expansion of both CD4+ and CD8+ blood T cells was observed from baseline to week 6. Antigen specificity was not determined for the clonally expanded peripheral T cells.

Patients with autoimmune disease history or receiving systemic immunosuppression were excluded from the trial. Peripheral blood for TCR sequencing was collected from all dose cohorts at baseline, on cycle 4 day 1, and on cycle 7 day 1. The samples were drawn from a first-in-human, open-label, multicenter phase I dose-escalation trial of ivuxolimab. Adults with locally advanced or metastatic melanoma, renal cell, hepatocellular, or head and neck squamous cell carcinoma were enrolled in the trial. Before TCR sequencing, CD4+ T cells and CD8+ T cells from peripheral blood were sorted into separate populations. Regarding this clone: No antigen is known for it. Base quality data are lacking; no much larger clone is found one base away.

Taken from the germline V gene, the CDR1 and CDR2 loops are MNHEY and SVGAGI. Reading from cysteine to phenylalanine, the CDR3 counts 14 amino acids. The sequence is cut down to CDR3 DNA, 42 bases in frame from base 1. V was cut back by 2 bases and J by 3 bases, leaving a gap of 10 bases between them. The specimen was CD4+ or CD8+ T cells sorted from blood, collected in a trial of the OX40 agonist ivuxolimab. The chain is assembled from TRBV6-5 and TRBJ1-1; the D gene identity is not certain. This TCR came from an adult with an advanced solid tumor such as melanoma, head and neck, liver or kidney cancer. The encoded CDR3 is CASSYLRQDTEAFF. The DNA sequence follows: TGTGCCAGCAGTTACCTACGTCAAGACACTGAAGCTTTCTTT.